These T cell receptor beta chains were read from a single sample in a study of shared clonotypes between healthy human individuals. TCRdb's table, derived via immunoSEQ multiplex PCR, lists solely in-frame clones and lacks some. The sample has roughly 2 million clones, about 95% seen once; the top ten hold roughly 1.1%. Sample: naive CD8+ T cells sorted from blood. The receptors here all came from a man aged 18 to 30 in good health. CDR3s include the opening cysteine and the closing phenylalanine or tryptophan. Each record gives: J gene, CDR3 length, clone size, D gene, V gene, CDR3 protein, CDR3 DNA. A D gene is named only where the DNA matches it firmly. The size field is filled for only some rows; it gives once, few, many or a size class.

TRBJ1-1,20,NA,TRBD1,TRBV19,CASSSHQRQGVGTMNTEAFF,TGTGCCAGTAGTTCCCACCAACGACAGGGAGTGGGGACTATGAACACTGAAGCTTTCTTT
TRBJ1-1,15,NA,NA,TRBV5-6,CASSLLGYGNTEAFF,TGTGCCAGCAGCTTGCTGGGTTACGGGAACACTGAAGCTTTCTTT
TRBJ1-2,17,NA,TRBD1,TRBV7-6,CASSLGPGQGVGHGYTF,TGTGCCAGCAGCTTAGGACCGGGACAGGGAGTTGGCCATGGCTACACCTTC
TRBJ2-1,11,NA,NA,TRBV30,CAWETDNEQFF,TGTGCCTGGGAGACAGACAATGAGCAGTTCTTC
TRBJ2-3,20,NA,TRBD2,TRBV7-3,CASSLTSGTSGGWSTDTQYF,TGTGCCAGCAGCTTAACTTCCGGGACTAGCGGGGGGTGGAGCACAGATACGCAGTATTTT
TRBJ2-5,13,NA,NA,TRBV11-1,CASSFTGRKTQYF,TGTGCCAGCAGCTTCACAGGGAGGAAGACCCAGTACTTC
TRBJ2-2,12,NA,NA,TRBV2,CASSERIGELFF,TGTGCCAGCAGTGAAAGGATCGGGGAGCTGTTTTTT
TRBJ2-7,14,NA,NA,TRBV9,CASSPHQGGGEQYF,TGTGCCAGCAGCCCCCATCAGGGAGGCGGCGAGCAGTACTTC
TRBJ2-5,16,NA,NA,TRBV9,CASSVGGAGLQETQYF,TGTGCCAGCAGCGTAGGTGGGGCAGGACTCCAAGAGACCCAGTACTTC
TRBJ2-2,14,once,TRBD1,TRBV10-2,CASSFDRVPGELFF,TGCGCCAGCAGTTTCGACAGGGTCCCCGGGGAGCTGTTTTTT
TRBJ1-4,18,NA,NA,TRBV14,CASSQDQRLSRANEKLFF,TGTGCCAGCAGCCAAGATCAGCGTCTCTCAAGGGCTAATGAAAAACTGTTTTTT
TRBJ2-2,16,NA,TRBD2,TRBV7-8,CASSLELAGNTGELFF,TGTGCCAGCAGCTTAGAACTAGCGGGGAACACCGGGGAGCTGTTTTTT
TRBJ2-5,15,NA,TRBD2,TRBV27,CASTYWTSGEETQYF,TGTGCCAGCACCTATTGGACTAGCGGGGAAGAGACCCAGTACTTC
TRBJ2-5,15,NA,NA,TRBV9,CASSVQGREEETQYF,TGTGCCAGCAGCGTACAGGGCAGGGAGGAGGAGACCCAGTACTTC
TRBJ2-7,17,NA,NA,TRBV7-9,CASSLDLAGKTEYEQYF,TGTGCCAGCAGCTTAGACTTAGCCGGTAAGACAGAGTACGAGCAGTACTTC
TRBJ2-3,14,NA,NA,TRBV7-3,CASSLREWGDTQYF,TGTGCCAGCAGCCTCCGCGAGTGGGGAGATACGCAGTATTTT
TRBJ2-3,15,NA,NA,TRBV6-5,CASSYSEGYTDTQYF,TGTGCCAGCAGTTACTCGGAGGGTTACACAGATACGCAGTATTTT
TRBJ1-2,15,NA,NA,TRBV5-4,CASSLAAGLNYGYTF,TGTGCCAGCAGCTTGGCTGCAGGGTTGAACTATGGCTACACCTTC
TRBJ1-6,15,NA,NA,TRBV5-6,CASSLGGQGNSPLHF,TGTGCCAGCAGCTTGGGGGGTCAGGGGAATTCACCCCTCCACTTT
TRBJ1-5,13,NA,NA,TRBV28,CASSTGRGQPQHF,TGTGCCAGCAGTACGGGGCGAGGGCAGCCCCAGCATTTT
TRBJ2-2,15,NA,TRBD1,TRBV28,CASSFTGDGTGELFF,TGTGCCAGCAGCTTTACAGGGGACGGGACCGGGGAGCTGTTTTTT
TRBJ1-1,16,NA,TRBD1,TRBV18,CASSSSVGQGNTEAFF,TGTGCCAGCTCAAGCTCCGTGGGACAGGGGAACACTGAAGCTTTCTTT
TRBJ1-3,14,NA,TRBD1,TRBV30,CACPEGQGGNTIYF,TGTGCCTGCCCAGAGGGACAGGGGGGAAACACCATATATTTT
TRBJ1-1,19,NA,NA,TRBV28,CASSLDQVDSLLWNTEAFF,TGTGCCAGCAGTTTGGATCAAGTTGACAGTCTATTATGGAACACTGAAGCTTTCTTT
TRBJ2-5,11,NA,NA,TRBV5-6,CASSLSETQYF,TGTGCCAGCAGCTTGTCGGAGACCCAGTACTTC
TRBJ2-7,14,NA,TRBD2,TRBV2,CASSRTSSGHEQYF,TGTGCCAGCAGCCGGACTAGCAGTGGCCACGAGCAGTACTTC
TRBJ2-2,13,NA,NA,TRBV6-5,CASSYARGGELFF,TGTGCCAGCAGTTACGCCCGCGGCGGGGAGCTGTTTTTT
TRBJ1-5,15,NA,TRBD1,TRBV28,CASSPTGDVDQPQHF,TGTGCCAGCAGCCCTACAGGGGACGTCGATCAGCCCCAGCATTTT
TRBJ2-3,16,NA,NA,TRBV2,CASSEGGTPSTDTQYF,TGTGCCAGCAGTGAAGGGGGGACCCCTAGCACAGATACGCAGTATTTT
TRBJ2-3,14,NA,NA,TRBV27,CASNPGEVADTQYF,TGTGCCAGCAACCCGGGGGAGGTGGCAGATACGCAGTATTTT
TRBJ2-1,16,NA,NA,TRBV10-3,CAIRPGLLEGSNEQFF,TGTGCCATCAGACCGGGACTTCTTGAGGGTAGCAATGAGCAGTTCTTC
TRBJ2-7,11,NA,NA,TRBV7-9,CASSSEYEQYF,TGTGCCAGCAGCTCTGAGTACGAGCAGTACTTC
TRBJ2-7,16,NA,TRBD2,TRBV27,CASSFSSGERGYEQYF,TGTGCCAGCAGTTTCTCTAGCGGAGAAAGGGGTTACGAGCAGTACTTC
TRBJ1-4,14,few,TRBD1,TRBV5-6,CASSFGTGDEKLFF,TGTGCCAGCAGCTTCGGGACAGGGGATGAAAAACTGTTTTTT
TRBJ1-6,17,NA,NA,TRBV7-6,CASSLEGPGFYNSPLHF,TGTGCCAGCAGCTTAGAAGGTCCGGGGTTCTATAATTCACCCCTCCACTTT
TRBJ2-7,15,NA,NA,TRBV5-4,CASTLSAAGNYEQYF,TGTGCCAGCACCCTTTCGGCCGCAGGGAACTACGAGCAGTACTTC
TRBJ2-1,17,NA,TRBD2,TRBV2,CASSEASAGVLYNEQFF,TGTGCCAGCAGTGAAGCGTCAGCGGGGGTTCTCTACAATGAGCAGTTCTTC
TRBJ2-7,12,NA,NA,TRBV9,CASSPQGGEQYF,TGTGCCAGCAGCCCACAGGGAGGCGAGCAGTACTTC
TRBJ1-2,12,NA,NA,TRBV27,CASLDWWYGYTF,TGTGCCAGCCTGGACTGGTGGTATGGCTACACCTTC
TRBJ2-1,17,NA,TRBD2,TRBV7-9,CASSSGTSGIAYNEQFF,TGTGCCAGCAGCTCAGGGACTAGCGGGATAGCCTACAATGAGCAGTTCTTC
TRBJ2-2,16,NA,NA,TRBV7-9,CASSAPPNQGPGELFF,TGTGCCAGCAGCGCGCCCCCTAATCAGGGACCCGGGGAGCTGTTTTTT
TRBJ2-7,10,NA,NA,TRBV20-1,CSAGQYEQYF,TGCAGTGCCGGACAGTACGAGCAGTACTTC
TRBJ2-1,15,NA,NA,TRBV5-4,CASSLGQGPSDEQFF,TGTGCCAGCAGCTTGGGGCAGGGCCCCTCCGATGAGCAGTTCTTC
TRBJ2-2,14,NA,TRBD1,TRBV11-2,CASSETGAAGELFF,TGTGCCAGCAGCGAAACAGGGGCAGCCGGGGAGCTGTTTTTT
TRBJ1-6,15,NA,NA,TRBV9,CASSDGGSSNSPLHF,TGTGCCAGCAGCGATGGCGGGTCCAGTAATTCACCCCTCCACTTT
TRBJ2-3,16,once,TRBD2,TRBV5-1,CASSQGLAGSADTQYF,TGCGCCAGCAGCCAAGGACTAGCGGGGAGCGCAGATACGCAGTATTTT
TRBJ1-2,12,NA,NA,TRBV6-5,CASSYGHYGYTF,TGTGCCAGCAGTTACGGCCACTATGGCTACACCTTC